One and the same sample provided the 8 T cell receptor beta chains below, sequenced in a study of blood T cell repertoires in COVID-19. The protocol was immunoSEQ multiplex PCR, while the TCRdb copy is restricted to in-frame clones and leaves out a portion. The sample consists of some 410,000 clones, roughly 90% of them appearing once. Sequenced input: PBMCs or T cells enriched from blood (not recorded which). These receptors all come from a woman in her thirties with acute COVID-19.

This clone was recorded a few times. The rearrangement links TRBV18 to TRBJ2-3; D ambiguous. The V gene's germline CDR1 is KGHSH and CDR2 LQKENI. Trimming stripped 9 bases from V and 3 bases from J, with 13 bases between. The CDR3 sequence is 13 residues long. CDR3 DNA sequence: TGTGCCAGTTCAAGTGGCCGTACAGATACGCAGTATTTT. Translated: CASSSGRTDTQYF.

This clone came up a few times. V usage is TRBV10-2 and J usage is TRBJ1-3; 8 bases align to TRBD1. V lost 0 bases, J lost 3 bases, and 4 bases stayed unmatched. CDR3 length equals 16 residues. CDR1 and CDR2 from the germline V gene are WSHSY and SAAADI. The CDR3 bases are TGCGCCAGCAGTGAGTCCGGGACAGGCAATGGAAACACCATATATTTT. Translated, it gives CASSESGTGNGNTIYF.

The chain is built from TRBV3-1 (or the pseudogene TRBV3-2) and TRBJ2-1; TRBD2 matches at 12 bases. Germline V gene data show CDR1 as LGHDT and CDR2 as YNNKEL (reference sequence). The CDR3 is 14 residues long. V was clipped by 2 bases and J by 10 bases; unmatched bases: 3. In DNA form, the CDR3 reads TGTGCCAGCAGCCAATTCGGACTAGCGGGGGAGCAGTTCTTC. Its protein product is CASSQFGLAGEQFF.

This chain joins TRBV27 and TRBJ2-2; 9 bases are a match to TRBD1. The V gene's germline CDR1 is MNHEY and CDR2 SMNVEV (reference sequence). The CDR3 is 14 residues long. J gave up 4 bases and V 6 bases, and 3 bases lay outside the gene matches. The CDR3 reads CASRQGAGTGELFF. DNA of the CDR3: TGTGCCAGCAGACAGGGGGCGGGCACCGGGGAGCTGTTTTTT.

Details on this clone: This CDR3 is also generated by other DNA sequences in the sample. The chain recombines TRBV6-5 with TRBJ1-4; no clear D. Germline assignment: CDR1 MNHEY and CDR2 SVGAGI. The length of the CDR3 is 13 residues. Trimming shortened V by 0 bases and J by 5 bases, and 4 bases separated the two germline ends. In DNA, the CDR3 is TGTGCCAGCAGTTACTCTGTAAATGAAAAACTGTTTTTT. The encoded protein is CASSYSVNEKLFF.

CDR3 protein: CASSLVPSSYNSPLHF. DNA for the CDR3: TGCGCCAGCAGCTTGGTTCCTAGCTCCTATAATTCACCCCTCCACTTT. This rearrangement joins TRBV5-1 to TRBJ1-6, with D hard to call. This CDR3 contains 16 residues. V was clipped by 0 bases and J by 0 bases, with 7 bases between them. Germline CDR1 reads SGHRS; CDR2 reads YFSETQ. Looking up the rest from reference TRBV5-1 and TRBJ1-6 gives the full variable domain: KAGVTQTPRYLIKTRGQQVTLSCSPISGHRSVSWYQQTPGQGLQFLFEYFSETQRNKGNFPGRFSGRQFSNSRSEMNVSTLELGDSALYLCASSLVPSSYNSPLHFGNGTRLTVT.

CDR3 protein: CASSPLGQSPKNIQYF. In DNA, the CDR3 is TGTGCCAGCTCACCGTTAGGACAGAGCCCCAAAAACATTCAGTACTTC. This chain connects TRBV18 to TRBJ2-4; D might be TRBD1 (6 bases). The germline V gene has CDR1 KGHSH and CDR2 LQKENI. Deletions cut 3 bases from V and 2 bases from J, with 14 bases between. The CDR3 loop spans 16 amino acids.

Only one count was recorded for this clone. DNA for the CDR3: TGCGCCAGCAGCCCGGACAGTAACTATGGCTACACCTTC. It codes for CASSPDSNYGYTF. This rearrangement joins TRBV10-1 to TRBJ1-2, with D possibly matching TRBD1 (6 bases). V lost 6 bases and J 1 base, leaving 9 bases between the germline ends. CDR3 length: 13 residues. The germline V gene encodes CDR1 WNHNN and CDR2 SYGVQD (reference sequence).